The 11 T cell receptor beta chains below all came from one sample that was sequenced in a study of T-cell reconstitution after alpha-beta-depleted transplantation in children. TCRbeta library preparation incorporated unique molecular identifiers. Each CDR3 protein gets one entry after TCRdb re-called the PCR reads with MiXCR. The table has hundreds of thousands of distinct CDR3 sequences, 15% to 20% seen once; the top ten hold around 43%. The sample here was PBMCs, mostly from graft donor cells, taken 360 days after TCRalphabeta/CD19-depleted stem cell transplant. The receptors stem from a male patient between 2 and 15 years old who had a stem cell transplant for acute lymphoblastic leukemia, so the T cells may come from the graft donor.

The sample holds many counts of this clonotype. The V and J genes are TRBV18 and TRBJ2-1; possible D gene TRBD2, 5 bases. CDR1 and CDR2 from the germline V gene are KGHSH and LQKENI. Trimming removed 2 bases at V and 9 bases at J, with 8 bases between. CDR3 length: 12 residues. The CDR3 bases are TGTGCCAGCTCACCATCACTAGTTGAGCAGTTCTTC. Protein: CASSPSLVEQFF.

V is TRBV28 and J is TRBJ1-1; perhaps TRBD1 as D (5 bases). The CDR3 contains 14 residues. V was pared by 6 bases and J by 1 base, with 12 bases between. CDR1 and CDR2 (germline): MDHEN, SYDVKM. The CDR3 DNA sequence: TGTGCCAGCAGGTTGTGGCAGGGGAACACTGAAGCTTTCTTT. It translates to CASRLWQGNTEAFF.

V and J are TRBV25-1 and TRBJ2-7; 9 nucleotides line up with TRBD2. Trimming removed 2 bases from V and 3 bases from J; junction bases left unmatched: 8. Germline V CDR1 and CDR2: MGHDK, SYGVNS. The CDR3 is made up of 16 amino acids. The CDR3 sequence: CASSEGGSGRHYEQYF. CDR3 DNA: TGTGCCAGCAGTGAAGGCGGTAGCGGGAGACACTACGAGCAGTACTTC.

This clonotype was detected a few times. The chain couples TRBV5-6 to TRBJ2-4; 8 bases are shared with TRBD2. Losses at the gene ends were 1 base for V and 4 bases for J; bases not matched to a gene: 10. Germline V CDR1 and CDR2: SGHDT, YYEEEE. The CDR3 is 17 residues long. CDR3 sequence reads: CASSLFVQRERKNIQYF. Written as DNA, the CDR3 is TGTGCCAGCAGCTTGTTTGTCCAGCGGGAGCGGAAAAACATTCAGTACTTC. The entire variable domain, with the rest obtained from reference TRBV5-6 and TRBJ2-4, is as follows: DAGVTQSPTHLIKTRGQQVTLRCSPKSGHDTVSWYQQALGQGPQFIFQYYEEEERQRGNFPDRFSGHQFPNYSSELNVNALLLGDSALYLCASSLFVQRERKNIQYFGAGTRLSVL.

This clonotype was picked up many times. The chain links TRBV28 to TRBJ2-3, with a weak D call TRBD1 (6 bases). Germline CDR1 and CDR2: MDHEN and SYDVKM. Trimming shortened V by 6 bases and J by 2 bases, and 30 bases separated the two germline ends. This CDR3 has 20 amino acids. For the CDR3, the DNA is TGTGCCAGCAGCTCCCCCCAGGGGATGTCCTCTACCCCCATCACAGATACGCAGTATTTT. Protein: CASSSPQGMSSTPITDTQYF.

This clonotype was counted ten times or more. The chain uses TRBV4-1 and TRBJ2-1; 12 bases line up with TRBD2. The CDR3 length is 17 residues. V lost 4 bases and J lost 5; bases outside the gene matches: 9. CDR1 is MGHRA, CDR2 YSYEKL, per germline. Here the CDR3 DNA reads TGCGCCAGCAGCCGGCCGGGACTAGCGGGCCACAACAATGAGCAGTTCTTC. This codes for CASSRPGLAGHNNEQFF.

There are a few counts of this clonotype. The chain has TRBV24-1 and TRBJ2-3; D is unresolved. V dropped 5 bases and J dropped 2 bases, with 10 bases sitting between them. CDR3 length: 14 amino acids. Germline CDR1 is KGHDR and CDR2 is SFDVKD. For the CDR3, the DNA is TGTGCCACCAGTGCCGAGATATTCACAGATACGCAGTATTTT. Its translation: CATSAEIFTDTQYF.

V is TRBV12-3 or TRBV12-4 and J is TRBJ2-2; a possible D gene is TRBD2 (6 bases). This CDR3 region has 16 residues. The V gene lost 3 bases and the J gene lost 0 bases, with 11 bases spanning the gap. The CDR3 loop is CASSFGGPANTGELFF. The CDR3 bases are TGTGCCAGCAGTTTCGGAGGGCCCGCGAACACCGGGGAGCTGTTTTTT.

This clonotype has a handful of counts. The chain combines TRBV28 with TRBJ2-3, with TRBD1 matching 8 bases. CDR1 MDHEN and CDR2 SYDVKM come from the germline V gene. V trimming: 7 bases; J trimming: 3 bases; junction bases outside the gene matches: 9. This CDR3 is 15 amino acids long. The CDR3 nucleotides are TGTGCCAGCACCCTGGCAGGGGGCGCGACAGATACGCAGTATTTT. Amino acid sequence: CASTLAGGATDTQYF.

This chain links TRBV7-2 with TRBJ2-3, with TRBD2 matching over 8 bases. The CDR3 is 16 residues long. V trimming: 5 bases; J trimming: 4 bases; junction bases outside the gene matches: 11. In germline, CDR1 is SGHTA, CDR2 FQGNSA. This CDR3 reads CASSTLAALRADTQYF. Here the CDR3 DNA reads TGTGCCAGCAGCACACTAGCGGCCTTGCGGGCAGATACGCAGTATTTT.

In this sample, this clonotype turned up a few times. The chain is built from TRBV12-3 or TRBV12-4 and TRBJ2-2; possibly TRBD1 for D (5 bases). V was shortened by 5 bases and J by 2 bases, with 12 bases between the two germline ends. The CDR3 extends over 15 amino acids. The CDR3 is CASSPTDLNTGELFF. CDR3 DNA: TGTGCCAGCAGTCCGACAGATCTTAACACCGGGGAGCTGTTTTTT.